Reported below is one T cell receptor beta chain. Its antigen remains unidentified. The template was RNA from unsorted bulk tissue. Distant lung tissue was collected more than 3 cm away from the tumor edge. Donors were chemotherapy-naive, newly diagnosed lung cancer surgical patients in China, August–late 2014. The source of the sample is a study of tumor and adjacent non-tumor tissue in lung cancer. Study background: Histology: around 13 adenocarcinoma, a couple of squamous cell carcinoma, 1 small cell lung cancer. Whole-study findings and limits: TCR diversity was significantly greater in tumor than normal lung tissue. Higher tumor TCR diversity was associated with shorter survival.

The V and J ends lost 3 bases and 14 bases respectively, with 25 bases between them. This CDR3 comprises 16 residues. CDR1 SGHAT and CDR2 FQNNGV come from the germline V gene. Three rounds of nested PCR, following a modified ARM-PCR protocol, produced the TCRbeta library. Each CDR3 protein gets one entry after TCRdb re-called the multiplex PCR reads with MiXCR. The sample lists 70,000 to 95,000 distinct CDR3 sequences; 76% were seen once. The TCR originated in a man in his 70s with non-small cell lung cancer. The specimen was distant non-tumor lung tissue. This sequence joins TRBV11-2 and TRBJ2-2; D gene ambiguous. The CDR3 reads CASSFRRGPSPEDLFF. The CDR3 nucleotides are TGTGCCAGCAGCTTTCGGAGAGGCCCTTCCCCCGAGGACCTGTTTTTT.